This T cell receptor (beta chain) came from a study of control samples from healthy donors and cancer patients. Assay used: immunoSEQ multiplex PCR; TCRdb lists only in-frame clones, some missing. Seen here are fewer than 200,000 clones, more than 90% observed once, and the top ten hold 1.4%. Germline V lookup: CDR1 MDHEN, CDR2 SYDVKM. The CDR3 loop spans 14 amino acids. V shed 6 bases, J shed 4 bases, and the junction held 4 bases outside the gene matches. Sequenced material: blood. The receptor was isolated from a man aged 25 to 40 in good health. The chain couples TRBV28 to TRBJ1-1, with 11 bases matching TRBD1. The CDR3 DNA reads as TGTGCCAGCAGGGCGGACAGGGGGCCCACTGAAGCTTTCTTT. Translation gives CASRADRGPTEAFF.